This is a list of T cell receptor beta chains from one sample in a study of blood T cell repertoires in COVID-19. Data came from immunoSEQ multiplex PCR; TCRdb stores just in-frame clones and leaves some out. This sample yields about 130,000 clones, of which around 85% are seen a single time; roughly 15% belongs to the top ten. The sequenced material came from peripheral blood. The origin of the receptors is a woman of 80 years or more with acute or convalescent COVID-19. Both conserved end residues are trimmed from each CDR3.

j_gene,v_gene,CDR3aa
TRBJ2-7,TRBV3-1/TRBV3-2,ASSQAGGGTYEQY
TRBJ1-2,TRBV29-1,SARTDTTSYT
TRBJ2-1,TRBV7-9,ASTLGLAGVVNEQF
TRBJ2-2,TRBV9,ASSAREPGELF
TRBJ2-3,TRBV12-5,ASGASPGLATDTQY
TRBJ2-7,TRBV7-6,ASSLDSGRAYEQY
TRBJ2-3,TRBV6-4,ASSEEGLATDTQY
TRBJ1-4,TRBV6-5,ASSYWGPQKGMF
TRBJ2-1,TRBV3-1/TRBV3-2,ASSPSGLAGRNEQF
TRBJ2-1,TRBV12-5,ASGPSGSRNEQF
TRBJ2-3,TRBV7-9,ASSLGTVAPDTQY
TRBJ2-2,TRBV5-6,ASSLVGQVRSGTGELF
TRBJ1-2,TRBV5-1,ASSHDAGIYGYT
TRBJ2-1,TRBV7-2,ASSLAVVRQGNEQF
TRBJ2-6,TRBV5-4,ASSSAGGGGLGGANVLT
TRBJ2-5,TRBV3-1/TRBV3-2,ASSQVGGGGEETQY
TRBJ1-2,TRBV2,ASSELSGLYGYT
TRBJ2-6,TRBV6-5,ASSKLSSGANVLT
TRBJ2-7,TRBV18,ASSKGYEQY
TRBJ1-5,TRBV4-3,ASSQDLTGAQPQH
TRBJ1-6,TRBV2,ASSGLGAYNSPLH
TRBJ2-5,TRBV5-4,ASSSLQGISETQY
TRBJ2-2,TRBV5-1,ASSLDSYTANTGELF
TRBJ2-5,TRBV2,ASNHRVQETQY
TRBJ2-2,TRBV4-1,ASSPPYGELF
TRBJ1-4,TRBV7-8,ASSPEETGTNEKLF
TRBJ1-1,TRBV27,ASSLRGSSEAF
TRBJ1-4,TRBV15,ATSRGSVPDDGKLF
TRBJ2-7,TRBV27,ASGGEYEQY
TRBJ1-4,TRBV9,ASSAGGGREEKLF
TRBJ2-7,TRBV29-1,SVVGLAGGQDEQY
TRBJ2-7,TRBV5-1,ASSLGAGMGQGSHEQY
TRBJ1-5,TRBV5-4,ASSLGGQGQPQH
TRBJ2-1,TRBV2,ASSWGQTYNEQF
TRBJ2-3,TRBV5-1,ASSLSGMHADTQY
TRBJ1-5,TRBV5-1,ASSRTGSQPQH
TRBJ1-2,TRBV15,ATSRVGVQGRYGYT
TRBJ1-2,TRBV6-5,AILGQGLLGYT
TRBJ2-7,TRBV7-2,ASRSNLQAGQY
TRBJ1-1,TRBV6-6,ASSYSSMRATEAF
TRBJ2-3,TRBV29-1,SVERAGGRADTQY
TRBJ1-6,TRBV9,ASSVRDINSPLH
TRBJ2-5,TRBV11-2,ASSLGILAGVDETQY
TRBJ2-6,TRBV11-3,ASSSGGSGANVLT
TRBJ1-5,TRBV10-3,ANAAGENQPQH
TRBJ1-2,TRBV9,ASSVGSHIHGYT
TRBJ2-3,TRBV3-1/TRBV3-2,ASSQGTGRISTDTQY
TRBJ1-2,TRBV7-9,ASSRSRGLNYGYT